Each of the 24 T cell receptor beta chains below was sequenced from the same sample in a study of cytomegalovirus exposure and HLA in healthy donors. PCR used 60 Vbeta primers and 13 Jbeta primers. Data came from immunoSEQ multiplex PCR; TCRdb stores just in-frame clones and leaves some out. The table includes around 130,000 clones, more than 80% detected once. The material sequenced was PBMCs. Source of these receptors: a woman aged 30 to 39 in good health and CMV-seropositive.

The chain uses TRBV7-2 and TRBJ1-2, with D perhaps TRBD1 (5 bases). Germline CDR1 and CDR2: SGHTA and FQGNSA. The CDR3 spans 13 residues. V was shortened by 4 bases and J by 8 bases, with 14 bases between the two germline ends. The CDR3 DNA follows: TGTGCCAGCAGCTCCTCCAGGGAATACGGCTACACCTTC. Protein: CASSSSREYGYTF.

V usage is TRBV19 and J usage is TRBJ1-5, with TRBD1 as a possible D gene (5 bases). The germline V gene has CDR1 LNHDA and CDR2 SQIVND (reference sequence). The CDR3 contains 18 residues. Trimming shortened V by 0 bases and J by 1 base, and 16 bases separated the two germline ends. In DNA, the CDR3 is TGTGCCAGTAGTATAGATCGGAGGCGGGGGTCCAGCAATCAGCCCCAGCATTTT. Translating it yields CASSIDRRRGSSNQPQHF.

For this clone: At the DNA level, this CDR3 is encoded by other sequences in the same sample as well. V usage is TRBV30 and J usage is TRBJ2-3, with D unclear. Per the germline V gene, CDR1 is GTSNPN and CDR2 is SVGIG (reference sequence). Trimming cost V 0 bases and J 3 bases, with 4 bases left between them. The CDR3 runs 12 residues. The CDR3 here is CAWSVQTDTQYF. The DNA of the CDR3 is TGTGCCTGGAGTGTACAGACAGATACGCAGTATTTT. The whole variable domain, filled in from reference TRBV30 and TRBJ2-3, reads SQTIHQWPATLVQPVGSPLSLECTVEGTSNPNLYWYRQAAGRGLQLLFYSVGIGQISSEVPQNLSASRPQDRQFILSSKKLLLSDSGFYLCAWSVQTDTQYFGPGTRLTVL.

The chain uses TRBV5-1 and TRBJ2-5; TRBD1 matches at 7 bases. This CDR3 has 14 residues. The V gene's germline CDR1 is SGHRS and CDR2 YFSETQ. Unmatched junction bases numbered 6, after V lost 2 bases and J lost 5 bases. The CDR3 is CASSFSTGLETQYF. The DNA for the CDR3 is TGCGCCAGCAGCTTTTCGACAGGGCTGGAGACCCAGTACTTC.

V is TRBV4-1 and J is TRBJ2-7; the match to TRBD2 covers 7 bases. This CDR3 contains 17 residues. Germline lookup yields CDR1 MGHRA and CDR2 YSYEKL. V shed 0 bases, J shed 2 bases, and the junction held 10 bases outside the gene matches. The CDR3 DNA reads as TGCGCCAGCAGCCAAGAAGGAGCGGGGCGCGAGACCTACGAGCAGTACTTC. Translation gives CASSQEGAGRETYEQYF.

This clone was seen a few times. The chain uses TRBV4-1 and TRBJ1-1, with D tentatively TRBD1 (5 bases). V was trimmed by 4 bases and J by 1 base, leaving 10 bases between them. The V gene's germline CDR1 is MGHRA and CDR2 YSYEKL. The CDR3 is made up of 14 amino acids. In DNA form, the CDR3 reads TGCGCCAGCAGCCCGAGACAGCCGAACACTGAAGCTTTCTTT. This translates into CASSPRQPNTEAFF.

V usage is TRBV6-6 and J usage is TRBJ2-7; 7 nucleotides line up with TRBD2. Germline V gene data show CDR1 as MNHNY and CDR2 as SVGAGI (reference sequence). Germline trimming cut 2 bases from V and 6 bases from J; bases unmatched to any gene: 4. This CDR3 spans 13 amino acids. The CDR3 reads CASSYVPGGEQYF. CDR3 DNA sequence: TGTGCCAGCAGTTACGTTCCGGGGGGCGAGCAGTACTTC.

The chain uses TRBV6-1 and TRBJ1-4; the D is unclear. Trimming removed 2 bases at V and 13 bases at J, with 17 bases between. There are 14 residues in the CDR3. Germline V gene lookup returns CDR1 MNHNS and CDR2 SASEGT. The CDR3 DNA is TGTGCCAGCAGTGAAACCGGAGCTTTAGGTAGACTGTTTTTT. It yields the protein CASSETGALGRLFF.

This clone was observed a handful of times. The gene calls are TRBV30 and TRBJ1-2; 8 nucleotides align to TRBD1. The CDR3 runs to 11 residues. V lost 6 bases, J lost 7 bases, and 4 bases stayed unmatched. Germline lookup yields CDR1 GTSNPN and CDR2 SVGIG (reference sequence). The CDR3 DNA sequence: TGTGCCTGTCCAGGGGGCAGTGGCTACACCTTC. It codes for CACPGGSGYTF. Filled out from reference TRBV30 and TRBJ1-2, the complete variable domain reads SQTIHQWPATLVQPVGSPLSLECTVEGTSNPNLYWYRQAAGRGLQLLFYSVGIGQISSEVPQNLSASRPQDRQFILSSKKLLLSDSGFYLCACPGGSGYTFGSGTRLTVV.

The CDR3 region has the DNA TGTGCCTACTGCCTCCCCGGTGCGGCGCCCATCGGAGTTCCAGGGGAGACCCAGTACTTC. Translated: CAYCLPGAAPIGVPGETQYF. The chain joins TRBV27 to TRBJ2-5; perhaps TRBD1 as D (5 bases). Trimming left V 11 bases short and J 5 bases short, with 39 bases between. From germline, CDR1 is MNHEY and CDR2 SMNVEV (reference sequence). The CDR3 has 20 residues.

The genes are TRBV29-1 and TRBJ2-3, with D tentatively TRBD2 (6 bases). The ends were cut back, 1 base at V and 2 bases at J, with 13 bases in the middle. The length of the CDR3 is 15 residues. Germline CDR1 is SQVTM and CDR2 is ANQGSEA. As DNA, the CDR3 is TGCAGCGTTGAAGGCCTCGGGGGACCCACAGATACGCAGTATTTT. Amino acid sequence: CSVEGLGGPTDTQYF.

This rearrangement joins TRBV7-9 to TRBJ2-7; 11 bases are shared with TRBD1. Losses at the gene ends were 4 bases for V and 4 bases for J; bases not matched to a gene: 3. Per germline, CDR1 SEHNR and CDR2 FQNEAQ (reference sequence). The CDR3 runs 14 residues. The CDR3 DNA is TGTGCCAGCAGCTCCCGGGACAGGGGGTACGAGCAGTACTTC. This gives the protein CASSSRDRGYEQYF.

This chain joins TRBV6-5 and TRBJ2-7, with no clear D. Germline CDR1 and CDR2: MNHEY and SVGAGI. Between the trimmed V and J ends, which lost 2 bases and 3 bases, there was a span of 17 bases. This CDR3 is built from 16 residues. This CDR3 reads CASSYGSLSENYEQYF. Here the CDR3 DNA reads TGTGCCAGCAGTTACGGTTCCTTAAGTGAGAACTACGAGCAGTACTTC.

This clone was detected only once. This chain links TRBV5-1 with TRBJ2-3, with 10 bases matching TRBD2. The germline V gene encodes CDR1 SGHRS and CDR2 YFSETQ. Trimming removed 4 bases from V and 3 bases from J; junction bases left unmatched: 2. The CDR3 extends over 14 amino acids. The CDR3 here is CASSVAGGTDTQYF. CDR3 sequence (DNA): TGCGCCAGCAGCGTAGCGGGAGGAACAGATACGCAGTATTTT.

V gene TRBV19 combines with J gene TRBJ2-2, with 16 positions matching TRBD2. Unmatched junction bases numbered 9, after V lost 7 bases and J lost 4 bases. The CDR3 is 18 residues long. Germline V gene data show CDR1 as LNHDA and CDR2 as SQIVND (reference sequence). The CDR3, as DNA: TGTGCCAGTAATATGCCGGGACTAGCGGGAGGGAGCACCGGGGAGCTGTTTTTT. Translating gives CASNMPGLAGGSTGELFF.

Comment on this clone: Its ends do not fully match the called genes, so a read error is possible. This chain links TRBV7-9 with TRBJ1-1; D is perhaps TRBD1 (5 bases). Per the germline V gene, CDR1 is SEHNR and CDR2 is FQNEAQ (reference sequence). The CDR3 is made up of 16 amino acids. For the CDR3, the DNA is TGTTCCAGCAGCTTAGGGTGGGGGGGAAAGGGCACTGAAGCTTTCTTT. Its protein is CSSSLGWGGKGTEAFF.

This chain uses TRBV6-5 with TRBJ2-7, with 10 bases aligning to TRBD2. This CDR3 region has 14 residues. Germline CDR1 reads MNHEY; CDR2 reads SVGAGI. V shed 5 bases and J 6 bases; nucleotides not matched to a gene: 7. The CDR3: CASSNLAGVPEQYF. The CDR3 nucleotides read TGTGCCAGCAGTAACCTAGCGGGAGTCCCCGAGCAGTACTTC.

A few counts support this clone. This rearrangement joins TRBV7-9 to TRBJ1-2, with D maybe TRBD1 (5 bases). The CDR3 has 15 residues. V lost 4 bases, J lost 8 bases, and 20 bases lay in between. Germline V gives CDR1 SEHNR, CDR2 FQNEAQ (reference sequence). For the CDR3, the DNA is TGTGCCAGCAGCTACACAACTCCGGGCCAGGGAGGCTACACCTTC. Translated: CASSYTTPGQGGYTF.

About this clone: Other nucleotide sequences in the sample specify the same CDR3. The rearrangement links TRBV2 to TRBJ1-1; TRBD1 agrees at 9 bases. CDR1 is SNHLY and CDR2 is FYNNEI in the germline V gene. This CDR3 region has 14 residues. V lost 4 bases to trimming and J lost 11 bases; unmatched junction nucleotides: 11. The CDR3 DNA reads as TGTGCCAGCAGTGGTGGGACAGGGATAGTTGAGGCTTTCTTT. This translates into CASSGGTGIVEAFF.

The chain couples TRBV10-3 to TRBJ2-1, with 8 bases identical to TRBD1. The V and J ends lost 6 bases and 7 bases, in that order; junction bases with no gene match: 2. Germline CDR1 reads ENHRY; CDR2 reads SYGVKD. This CDR3 spans 12 amino acids. In DNA form, the CDR3 reads TGTGCCATCAGGCGGACAGGGAATGAGCAGTTCTTC. It is translated as CAIRRTGNEQFF.

The V call is TRBV5-1, the J call TRBJ1-6; D not resolved. The length of the CDR3 is 14 residues. Trimming left V 4 bases short and J 7 bases short, with 12 bases between. Germline V lookup: CDR1 SGHRS, CDR2 YFSETQ. This CDR3 is CASSPSGNNSPLHF. In nucleotides, the CDR3 is TGCGCCAGCAGCCCCTCGGGTAACAATTCACCCCTCCACTTT.

The chain carries TRBV29-1 and TRBJ2-1; 9 bases match TRBD2. Unmatched junction bases numbered 6, after V lost 6 bases and J lost 0 bases. CDR1 and CDR2 (germline): SQVTM, ANQGSEA. The CDR3 length is 15 residues. The CDR3 bases are TGCAGCGTCTCTAGCGGGGTCAACTCCTACAATGAGCAGTTCTTC. This sequence encodes CSVSSGVNSYNEQFF.

The chain is built from TRBV2 and TRBJ2-2; TRBD2 might be the D (5 bases). This CDR3 spans 12 amino acids. Trimming stripped 6 bases from V and 3 bases from J, with 5 bases between. In germline, CDR1 is SNHLY, CDR2 FYNNEI. The CDR3 nucleotides read TGTGCCAGCAGGAGGGACACCGGGGAGCTGTTTTTT. Amino acid sequence: CASRRDTGELFF.

The chain couples TRBV15 to TRBJ1-1, with D possibly TRBD1 on 6 matching bases. Trimming stripped 3 bases from V and 1 base from J, with 6 bases between. The CDR3 runs 13 residues. Germline CDR1 is LNHNV and CDR2 is YYDKDF (reference sequence). The CDR3 region has the DNA TGTGCCACCAGCAGGACAGGGAACACTGAAGCTTTCTTT. Translation: CATSRTGNTEAFF.